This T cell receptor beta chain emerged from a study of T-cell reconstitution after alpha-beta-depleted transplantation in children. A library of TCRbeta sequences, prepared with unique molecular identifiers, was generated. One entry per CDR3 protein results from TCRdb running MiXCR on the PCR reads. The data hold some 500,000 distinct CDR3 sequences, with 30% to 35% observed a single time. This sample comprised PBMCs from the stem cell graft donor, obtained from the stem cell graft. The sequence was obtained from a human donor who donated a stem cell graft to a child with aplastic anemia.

CDR3: CASSSEHDNEQFF. The CDR3, as DNA: TGTGCCAGCAGTTCAGAACATGACAATGAGCAGTTCTTC. The J gene is TRBJ2-1, the V gene TRBV6-6, with D unresolved. Trimming removed 4 bases at V and 5 bases at J, with 9 bases between. The CDR3 consists of 13 residues. Per germline, CDR1 MNHNY and CDR2 SVGAGI (reference sequence).